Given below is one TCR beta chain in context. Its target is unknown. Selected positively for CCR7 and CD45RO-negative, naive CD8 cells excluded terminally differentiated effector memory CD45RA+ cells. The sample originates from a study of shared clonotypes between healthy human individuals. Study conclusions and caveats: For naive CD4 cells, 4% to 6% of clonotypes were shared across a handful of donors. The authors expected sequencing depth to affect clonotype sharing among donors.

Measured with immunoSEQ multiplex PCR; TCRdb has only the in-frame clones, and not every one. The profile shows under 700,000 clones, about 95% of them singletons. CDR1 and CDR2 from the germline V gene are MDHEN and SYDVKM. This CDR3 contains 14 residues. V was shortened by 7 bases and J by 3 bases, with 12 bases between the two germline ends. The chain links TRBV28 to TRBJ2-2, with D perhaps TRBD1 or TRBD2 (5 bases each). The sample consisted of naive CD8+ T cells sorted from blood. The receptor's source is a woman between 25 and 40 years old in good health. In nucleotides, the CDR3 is TGTGCCAGCATACCGGGACCATACACCGGGGAGCTGTTTTTT. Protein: CASIPGPYTGELFF.